These 21 T cell receptor beta chains were sequenced from one sample in a study of T cells in Graves' hyperthyroidism and ophthalmopathy (dated by TCRdb to between 2017 and 2020). The library was built by means of multiplex PCR. Reads for this sample came from an Illumina HiSeq 2000. The TCR beta CDR3 regions were amplified from the RNA transcripts. For the first round of RT-PCR on the TCR CDR3, the HTBI primer set was used together with the Qiagen OneStep RT-PCR kit. The raw public data were reprocessed by TCRdb itself: fastp quality trimming at Q25, MiXCR clonotype calling, in-frame beta chains only. Rows are unified per CDR3 protein, each entry keeping the most common DNA and genes. The sample has about 270,000 distinct CDR3 sequences on record, around 20% of them singletons. Together, the top ten hold roughly 60% of the sample. Sequencing input: blood. These receptors originate from a man younger than 45 with Graves' ophthalmopathy.

The sample holds many counts of this clonotype. The rearrangement joins TRBV12-3 or TRBV12-4 to TRBJ2-3; maybe TRBD2 (6 bases). V gave up 5 bases and J gave up 4 bases, with 19 bases separating them. This CDR3 has 16 residues. CDR3 residues: CASSPTRTTKADTQYF. The DNA of the CDR3 is TGTGCCAGCAGTCCGACCCGGACTACTAAGGCAGATACGCAGTATTTT.

The table lists this clonotype with many counts. The genes are TRBV20-1 and TRBJ2-5; tentative D call: TRBD2 (6 bases). V lost 3 bases and J 4 bases, leaving 18 bases between the germline ends. Germline V gene lookup returns CDR1 DFQATT and CDR2 SNEGSKA (reference sequence). CDR3 length: 15 amino acids. This chain's CDR3 is CSASLYGGMGETQYF. CDR3 nucleotides: TGCAGTGCTAGTCTGTACGGAGGGATGGGAGAGACCCAGTACTTC.

This clonotype has ten or more counts. The J gene is TRBJ1-1, the V gene TRBV3-1, with TRBD1 matching over 11 bases. This CDR3 has 15 residues. CDR1 and CDR2 from the germline V gene are LGHDT and YNNKEL (reference sequence). V shed 7 bases, J shed 5 bases, and the junction held 9 bases outside the gene matches. CDR3 in DNA: TGTGCCAGCATGACCAGGACAGGGGGCAGTACTGAAGCTTTCTTT. It codes for CASMTRTGGSTEAFF.

The chain links TRBV30 to TRBJ2-1; D call uncertain. This CDR3 is built from 14 residues. V was trimmed by 0 bases and J by 0 bases, leaving 6 bases between them. Germline V gives CDR1 GTSNPN, CDR2 SVGIG (reference sequence). CDR3 sequence reads: CAWSVQSSYNEQFF. The CDR3 nucleotides are TGTGCCTGGAGTGTACAGAGCTCCTACAATGAGCAGTTCTTC.

This clonotype showed up just once. The V gene is TRBV6-1, the J gene TRBJ2-1; 8 bases fit TRBD1. Germline V gene sequence: CDR1 MNHNS, CDR2 SASEGT. The CDR3 is 16 residues long. Trimming took 5 bases from V and 9 from J; bases not matched to a gene: 15. The CDR3 coding sequence is TGTGCCAGCAGTCCGATAACCGAGACAGGGGTGGTTGAGCAGTTCTTC. Translation: CASSPITETGVVEQFF.

This clonotype was recorded many times. The genes are TRBV11-2 and TRBJ2-2; 7 nucleotides line up with TRBD1. The CDR3 covers 15 residues. The J segment lost 0 bases and the V segment lost 8 bases, leaving 6 bases of the junction unmatched. The germline gives CDR1 SGHAT, CDR2 FQNNGV. In DNA form, the CDR3 reads TGTGCCAGCGGTGAAGGACAGGCGAACACCGGGGAGCTGTTTTTT. Its translation: CASGEGQANTGELFF.

The V call is TRBV7-3, the J call TRBJ1-2; a possible D gene is TRBD1 (5 bases). In germline, CDR1 is SGHTA, CDR2 FQGTGA. The CDR3 has 13 amino acids. Trimming removed 6 bases at V and 3 bases at J, with 11 bases between. The CDR3 spells CASRGDGDYGYTF. The CDR3 bases are TGTGCCAGCAGGGGGGACGGTGACTATGGCTACACCTTC.

In its sample, this clonotype was seen a few times. This chain joins TRBV6-1 and TRBJ1-1, with 7 bases that match TRBD1. Per germline, CDR1 MNHNS and CDR2 SASEGT. The CDR3 is 14 residues long. Trimming took 4 bases from V and 5 from J; bases not matched to a gene: 7. The CDR3 bases are TGTGCCAGCAGTGGACGACAGGGCAGTACTGAAGCTTTCTTT. Protein sequence: CASSGRQGSTEAFF.

Notes on this clonotype: A much more abundant neighbour one base away suggests this may be a read error. This rearrangement joins TRBV6-5 to TRBJ2-7, with 9 bases matching TRBD1. CDR1 is MNHEY and CDR2 is SVGAGI in the germline V gene. CDR3 length equals 17 residues. This chain's CDR3 is CASSYGGQGLDSYEKYF. The CDR3, as DNA: TGTGCCAGCAGTTACGGAGGACAGGGGTTAGACTCCTACGAGAAGTACTTC.

The chain is built from TRBV27 and TRBJ1-2; D might be TRBD1 (5 bases). Trimming stripped 10 bases from V and 7 bases from J, with 16 bases between. CDR3 length: 12 residues. Looked up from germline, CDR1 is MNHEY and CDR2 is SMNVEV (reference sequence). CDR3 protein: CATYLGGSGYTF. CDR3 bases: TGTGCCACATACTTGGGGGGTTCTGGCTACACCTTC.

This clonotype was recorded many times. CDR3 bases: TGTGCCAGCAGCCGCCGAACAGGGGATGACAATCAGCCCCAGCATTTT. Protein product: CASSRRTGDDNQPQHF. V usage is TRBV11-1 and J usage is TRBJ1-5, with 7 bases fitting TRBD1. V trimming: 5 bases; J trimming: 3 bases; junction bases outside the gene matches: 10. Germline V CDR1 and CDR2: SGHAT, FQDESV (reference sequence). CDR3 length: 16 residues. Variable domain in full (rest from reference TRBV11-1 and TRBJ1-5): EAEVAQSPRYKITEKSQAVAFWCDPISGHATLYWYRQILGQGPELLVQFQDESVVDDSQLPKDRFSAERLKGVDSTLKIQPAELGDSAMYLCASSRRTGDDNQPQHFGDGTRLSIL.

The chain carries TRBV7-2 and TRBJ2-3, with D possibly called TRBD1 or TRBD2 (5 bases each). This CDR3 is 12 amino acids long. Germline V CDR1 and CDR2: SGHTA, FQGNSA. In nucleotides, the CDR3 is TGTGACAACGGGGCTAGCACAGATACGCAGTATTTT. It encodes CDNGASTDTQYF. Drawing the rest from reference TRBV7-2 and TRBJ2-3, the complete variable domain is GAGVSQSPSNKVTEKGKDVELRCDPISGHTALYWYRQSLGQGLEFLIYFQGNSAPDKSGLPSDRFSAERTGGSVSTLTIQRTQQEDSAVYLCDNGASTDTQYFGPGTRLTVL.

The V call is TRBV6-1, the J call TRBJ2-5; no firm D call. The length of the CDR3 is 12 residues. V lost 8 bases, J lost 4 bases, and 11 bases lay in between. Germline-derived CDR1 and CDR2 are MNHNS and SASEGT. CDR3 bases: TGTGCCAGCCTAGGAGATGGAGAGACCCAGTACTTC. It is translated as CASLGDGETQYF.

At least ten counts were recorded for this clonotype. V usage is TRBV12-5 and J usage is TRBJ2-3; 8 nucleotides align to TRBD1. This CDR3 contains 16 residues. The germline V gene has CDR1 LGHNT and CDR2 FRNRAP. Germline trimming cut 1 base from V and 0 bases from J; bases unmatched to any gene: 3. CDR3 protein: CASGLGTGSSTDTQYF. The DNA for the CDR3 is TGTGCTAGTGGTTTGGGGACAGGGTCTAGCACAGATACGCAGTATTTT.

This clonotype has ten or more counts. The chain combines TRBV11-2 with TRBJ2-5; weak D call: TRBD1 (6 bases). Looked up from germline, CDR1 is SGHAT and CDR2 is FQNNGV. CDR3 length: 14 residues. V was pared by 1 base and J by 5 bases, with 11 bases between. The CDR3 region has the DNA TGTGCCAGCAGCTTAGTCATTCAGGGGGAGACCCAGTACTTC. It specifies CASSLVIQGETQYF.

This clonotype came up a few times. Here the CDR3 reads CASSPPQGGRGNYGYTF. The CDR3, as DNA: TGTGCCAGCAGCCCCCCCCAAGGGGGGCGCGGGAACTATGGCTACACCTTC. The chain has TRBV9 and TRBJ1-2, with a weak D call TRBD1 (6 bases). The CDR3 extends over 17 amino acids. The germline V gene has CDR1 SGDLS and CDR2 YYNGEE. V shed 4 bases and J shed 2 bases, with 21 bases lying between them.

The CDR3 DNA sequence: TGCGCCAGCAGCTTGGCTGATAATTCACGAGAGACCCAGTACTTC. Its translation is CASSLADNSRETQYF. The J gene is TRBJ2-5, the V gene TRBV5-1; unclear D gene. Trimming took off 0 bases at V and 4 bases at J, with 13 bases between the two ends. The CDR3 spans 15 residues. Germline V gene sequence: CDR1 SGHRS, CDR2 YFSETQ.

On this clonotype itself: This could be a read error, since a much larger clone is one nucleotide away. The chain links TRBV2 to TRBJ1-4; D not resolved. CDR3 length: 12 amino acids. The germline V and J ends were trimmed by 3 bases and 8 bases, with 7 bases remaining between them. Germline loops: CDR1 SNHLY, CDR2 FYNNEI. CDR3 amino acids: CASSDEGEKLFF. Here the CDR3 DNA reads TGTGCCAGCAGTGACGAGGGAGAAAAACTGTTTTTT.

The V call is TRBV2, the J call TRBJ2-5; D uncertain. This CDR3 comprises 14 residues. V lost 3 bases, J lost 2 bases, and 10 bases lay in between. Germline-derived CDR1 and CDR2 are SNHLY and FYNNEI. CDR3 sequence reads: CASSEMAYQETQYF. In DNA form, the CDR3 reads TGTGCCAGCAGTGAGATGGCCTATCAAGAGACCCAGTACTTC.

This clonotype was picked up many times. The chain joins TRBV7-9 to TRBJ2-7; 8 bases are a match to TRBD2. The V segment lost 6 bases and the J segment 2 bases; nucleotides outside the gene matches: 18. The V gene's germline CDR1 is SEHNR and CDR2 FQNEAQ (reference sequence). This CDR3 has 18 amino acids. Here the CDR3 DNA reads TGTGCCAGCAGACCCTTTAGCGGGATCGAGGGAGGGGCCTACGAGCAGTACTTC. This gives the protein CASRPFSGIEGGAYEQYF.

With regard to this clonotype: Germline is not matched at one junction end, which may reflect a read error. The chain uses TRBV3-1 and TRBJ2-1; D is ambiguous. Germline loops: CDR1 LGHDT, CDR2 YNNKEL (reference sequence). The CDR3 runs to 13 residues. The CDR3 protein is CATSRPSSNEQFF. DNA for the CDR3: TGTGCCACCAGCCGCCCCTCCTCCAATGAGCAGTTCTTC.